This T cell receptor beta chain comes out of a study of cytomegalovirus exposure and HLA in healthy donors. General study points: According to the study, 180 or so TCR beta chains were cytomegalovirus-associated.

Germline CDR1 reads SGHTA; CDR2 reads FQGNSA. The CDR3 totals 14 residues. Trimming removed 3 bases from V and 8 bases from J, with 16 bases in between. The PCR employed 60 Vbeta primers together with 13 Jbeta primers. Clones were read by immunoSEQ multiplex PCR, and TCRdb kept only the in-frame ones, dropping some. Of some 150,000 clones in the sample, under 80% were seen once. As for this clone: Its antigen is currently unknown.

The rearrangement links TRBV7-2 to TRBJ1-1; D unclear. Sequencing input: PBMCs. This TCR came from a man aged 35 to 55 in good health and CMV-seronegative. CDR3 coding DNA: TGTGCCAGCAGCTTCAAATTGACTATAGGGGAAGCTTTCTTT. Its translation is CASSFKLTIGEAFF.